These 20 T cell receptor beta chains share one sample of origin, sequenced in a study of blood T cells in healthy people across ages. PCR was performed a second time for roughly 6 to 12 cycles using a sample-barcoded 5' primer and a J-beta primer mix. TCRdb reanalysed the 5' RACE reads using MiXCR and keeps one entry per CDR3 protein. The sample gives around 1,000,000 distinct CDR3 sequences, around 27% of which show up once; around 0.75% is in the top ten. The sample also formed part of further work on T cells of mothers and their children.

What was sequenced was blood. The receptors here all came from a girl aged 2 to 9 in good health.

V gene TRBV5-1 combines with J gene TRBJ2-5; D unclear. The DNA end lines up better with TRBJ2-7; the J call may be wrong. The CDR3 spans 14 residues. Germline CDR1 and CDR2: SGHRS and YFSETQ. CDR3 in DNA: TGCGCCAGCAGCCCTCTAGAACCCTCCTACGAGCAGTACTTC. Translated, it gives CASSPLEPSYEQYF.

CDR3 region: CASSLLSGKQYF. The CDR3 coding sequence is TGTGCCAGCAGTTTATTATCGGGGAAGCAGTACTTC. The rearrangement links TRBV28 to TRBJ2-7; maybe TRBD2 (5 bases). Germline CDR1 and CDR2: MDHEN and SYDVKM. The V end lost 1 base, the J end lost 8 bases, and 9 bases lay between the germline ends. The CDR3 has 12 amino acids.

V is TRBV28 and J is TRBJ2-2, with D perhaps matching TRBD2 (5 bases). There are 15 residues in the CDR3. Deletions cut 5 bases from V and 4 bases from J, with 14 bases between. In germline, CDR1 is MDHEN, CDR2 SYDVKM. As DNA, the CDR3 is TGTGCCAGCAGTCTAGTGGGAGCTTTCACCGGGGAGCTGTTTTTT. It encodes CASSLVGAFTGELFF.

The genes are TRBV5-4 and TRBJ2-1; D ambiguous. Germline V gives CDR1 SGHNT, CDR2 YYREEE (reference sequence). Trimming took off 2 bases at V and 10 bases at J, with 10 bases between the two ends. The CDR3 is 12 residues long. This chain's CDR3 is CASSLALGEQFF. CDR3 sequence (DNA): TGTGCCAGCAGCTTAGCTCTGGGGGAGCAGTTCTTC.

This clonotype has only a few counts. The rearrangement links TRBV29-1 to TRBJ1-1; no clear D. The CDR3 consists of 16 residues. Germline CDR1 is SQVTM and CDR2 is ANQGSEA. CDR3 sequence (DNA): TGCGGCGCAATTGATTTTTCGGGCCTTAGTGTCACTGAAGCTTTCTTT. Amino acids: CGAIDFSGLSVTEAFF.

This rearrangement joins TRBV29-1 to TRBJ2-7; 8 bases line up with TRBD2. With V trimmed by 3 bases and J by 5 bases, 6 bases remained unmatched. The CDR3 has 13 amino acids. Germline V gene sequence: CDR1 SQVTM, CDR2 ANQGSEA. CDR3 DNA sequence: TGCAGCGTTGAGGAGCGGGGGCGGCACGAGCAGTACTTC. It translates to CSVEERGRHEQYF.

This clonotype occurred once. The chain combines TRBV27 with TRBJ1-3; weak D call: TRBD1 (6 bases). The germline V gene has CDR1 MNHEY and CDR2 SMNVEV (reference sequence). V lost 5 bases and J lost 4, with 12 bases in between. The CDR3 length is 14 residues. The CDR3 sequence is CASSKPGAGNTIYF. In DNA, the CDR3 is TGTGCCAGCAGTAAGCCAGGGGCAGGAAACACCATATATTTT.

The rearrangement links TRBV3-1 to TRBJ2-5; 7 nucleotides align to TRBD1. The CDR3 covers 19 residues. After removal of 0 bases from V and 4 bases from J, the junction contained 17 bases not matched to a gene. Germline CDR1 is LGHDT and CDR2 is YNNKEL (reference sequence). Here the CDR3 DNA reads TGTGCCAGCAGCCAAGAGAATAAGGGACAGCATGGGGTCCTAGAGACCCAGTACTTC. Its protein product is CASSQENKGQHGVLETQYF.

The rearrangement links TRBV5-6 to TRBJ2-3; D call uncertain. This CDR3 comprises 15 residues. Trimming pared 2 bases from V and 4 bases from J, leaving 14 bases between. CDR1 and CDR2 from the germline V gene are SGHDT and YYEEEE. CDR3 DNA: TGTGCCAGCAGCTTACGGTTAACCGAATCAGATACGCAGTATTTT. This encodes CASSLRLTESDTQYF.

The V call is TRBV20-1, the J call TRBJ1-3; D gene ambiguous. Germline values: CDR1 DFQATT, CDR2 SNEGSKA (reference sequence). This CDR3 is built from 12 residues. Trimming shortened V by 4 bases and J by 1 base, and 5 bases separated the two germline ends. This chain's CDR3 is CSATASGNTIYF. The CDR3 nucleotides are TGCAGTGCTACTGCATCTGGAAACACCATATATTTT.

The chain links TRBV12-3 or TRBV12-4 to TRBJ2-5, with D perhaps matching TRBD2 (6 bases). Trimming removed 5 bases from V and 5 bases from J, with 21 bases in between. This CDR3 spans 16 amino acids. CDR3 sequence: CASSPRFDSREETQYF. Written as DNA, the CDR3 is TGTGCCAGCAGTCCCCGGTTTGATTCCCGGGAGGAGACCCAGTACTTC.

The sample holds a few counts of this clonotype. A much larger clone lies one base from this, so it may be a read error. This chain links TRBV15 with TRBJ2-7; 7 bases align to TRBD1. Germline-derived CDR1 and CDR2 are LNHNV and YYDKDF (reference sequence). The CDR3 consists of 14 residues. Trimming at V came to 4 bases and at J to 5 bases, leaving 8 bases not matched to a gene. CDR3: CATSNGQEGDEQYF. The CDR3 bases are TGTGCCACCAGCAACGGACAGGAAGGCGACGAGCAGTACTTC.

This chain links TRBV2 with TRBJ2-5, with D possibly called TRBD1 or TRBD2 (5 bases each). Judging by the DNA end, TRBJ2-1 fits better; the J call may be wrong. The CDR3 consists of 13 residues. Germline V gene sequence: CDR1 SNHLY, CDR2 FYNNEI. The CDR3 DNA reads TGTGCCAGCCACGGGACCACGGCCACTGAGCAGTTCTTC. Its protein is CASHGTTATEQFF.

The chain joins TRBV5-5 to TRBJ2-5; D is perhaps TRBD2 (6 bases). The length of the CDR3 is 14 residues. V was cut by 4 bases and J by 3 bases, with 13 bases left in between. Germline V gene lookup returns CDR1 SGHKS and CDR2 YYEKEE (reference sequence). Here the CDR3 reads CASSTGDFEETQYF. The CDR3 DNA reads TGTGCCAGCAGCACCGGGGACTTCGAAGAGACCCAGTACTTC.

This clonotype showed up just a few times. The gene calls are TRBV27 and TRBJ2-1; 7 bases are a match to TRBD1. Trimming took 2 bases from V and 6 from J; bases not matched to a gene: 10. The CDR3 spans 16 residues. Germline CDR1 is MNHEY and CDR2 is SMNVEV (reference sequence). In nucleotides, the CDR3 is TGTGCCAGCAGTTTAGCTGGACCCTCAGGGGGCAATGAGCAGTTCTTC. This codes for CASSLAGPSGGNEQFF.

The chain couples TRBV4-2 to TRBJ2-7, with D possibly TRBD2 on 6 matching bases. The DNA end lines up better with TRBJ2-5; the J call may be wrong. The CDR3 length is 14 residues. Germline lookup yields CDR1 LGHNA and CDR2 YNFKEQ. This chain's CDR3 is CASSQLPGLETQYF. CDR3 nucleotides: TGTGCCAGCAGCCAATTGCCGGGACTAGAGACCCAGTACTTC.

This clonotype has a handful of counts. The genes are TRBV29-1 and TRBJ2-7; TRBD1 aligns across 9 bases. This CDR3 is 13 amino acids long. Germline V lookup: CDR1 SQVTM, CDR2 ANQGSEA. J was trimmed by 3 bases and V by 7 bases; bases with no gene match: 7. The CDR3 spells CSARTGAHYEQYF. CDR3 coding DNA: TGCAGCGCCCGGACAGGGGCCCACTACGAGCAGTACTTC.

This chain connects TRBV12-5 to TRBJ2-4; D gene uncertain. This CDR3 is built from 19 residues. Per the germline V gene, CDR1 is LGHNT and CDR2 is FRNRAP. V lost 8 bases, J lost 1 base, and 27 bases lay in between. The CDR3 loop reads CASTDRPSLRVMAKNIQYF. Here the CDR3 DNA reads TGTGCTAGTACAGACCGACCTTCCCTAAGGGTGATGGCCAAAAACATTCAGTACTTC. Combining the CDR3 with reference TRBV12-5 and TRBJ2-4 gives the whole variable domain DARVTQTPRHKVTEMGQEVTMRCQPILGHNTVFWYRQTMMQGLELLAYFRNRAPLDDSGMPKDRFSAEMPDATLATLKIQPSEPRDSAVYFCASTDRPSLRVMAKNIQYFGAGTRLSVL.

The chain combines TRBV6-1 with TRBJ1-5; 10 bases line up with TRBD1. Germline V gene lookup returns CDR1 MNHNS and CDR2 SASEGT. The CDR3 has 17 amino acids. V shed 6 bases, J shed 9 bases, and the junction held 17 bases outside the gene matches. The CDR3 protein is CASSKSYLDRGSLPQHF. CDR3 DNA sequence: TGTGCCAGCAGCAAGTCTTACCTGGACAGGGGGAGTCTGCCCCAGCATTTT.

This clonotype has more than one count but fewer than ten. V is TRBV7-2 and J is TRBJ2-6; the D is unclear. CDR1 and CDR2 from the germline V gene are SGHTA and FQGNSA. CDR3 length: 15 amino acids. The ends were cut back, 5 bases at V and 2 bases at J, with 10 bases in the middle. This CDR3 reads CASSRHGPGANVLTF. The CDR3 region has the DNA TGTGCCAGCAGCCGCCATGGGCCTGGGGCCAACGTCCTGACTTTC.